There are a few counts of the clone carrying this T cell receptor beta chain. What it binds is not known. In the same sample, other DNA sequences code for this CDR3. Germline V gene data show CDR1 as SGHNT and CDR2 as YYREEE (reference sequence). Trimming pared 0 bases from V and 0 bases from J, leaving 5 bases between. The CDR3 length is 14 residues. Primers: 60 Vbeta forward and 13 Jbeta reverse. Produced via immunoSEQ multiplex PCR; TCRdb's table is partial and in-frame only. Among about 140,000 clones, about 80% were seen once, and the ten largest hold around 1.9%. These data come from a study of cytomegalovirus exposure and HLA in healthy donors. The donors comprised healthy bone marrow donors. Overall study results and limits: A later analysis showed HLA-associated TCR beta chains outstripping equally common others in clonal expansion.

This sequence was found in a middle-aged woman in good health and CMV-seronegative. The V gene is TRBV5-4, the J gene TRBJ2-3; D unresolved. The sample comprised PBMCs. CDR3 in DNA: TGTGCCAGCAGCTTGGCTGTCAGCACAGATACGCAGTATTTT. As protein: CASSLAVSTDTQYF.